This T cell receptor (beta chain) emerged from a study of blood T cell repertoires in COVID-19. Per the authors' pipeline: Researchers report that nucleated cell counts were estimated from reference gene primer amplification. The protocol was immunoSEQ multiplex PCR, while the TCRdb copy is restricted to in-frame clones and leaves out a portion. V and J calls and clone size are as listed in that table; D and trimming were resolved from the DNA. This table holds approximately 94,000 clones, 70% to 80% found once. The TCR was taken from a man aged 65 to 79 with active or convalescent COVID-19. The specimen was peripheral blood.

CDR3 sequence (DNA): TGTGCCAGCAGCGCAAGTAGCGGGAGGGTGGAGACCCAGTACTTC. Its translation: CASSASSGRVETQYF. The chain links TRBV9 to TRBJ2-5, with TRBD2 identical over 11 bases. The germline V gene encodes CDR1 SGDLS and CDR2 YYNGEE. The J segment lost 5 bases and the V segment lost 3 bases, leaving 6 bases of the junction unmatched. The CDR3 covers 15 residues.